These T cell receptor beta chains were read from a single sample in a study of shared clonotypes between healthy human individuals. This table comes from immunoSEQ multiplex PCR, and its TCRdb copy is limited to in-frame clones, with some not included. The data hold about 95,000 clones, with roughly 69% observed a single time. The sample consisted of memory CD8+ T cells sorted from blood. These receptors all stem from a man aged 25 to 45 in good health. The CDR3 runs from the conserved cysteine through the conserved F or W.

j_call: TRBJ1-4; v_call: TRBV5-8; cdr3_aa: CASSLHLGYNEKLFF
j_call: TRBJ2-1; v_call: TRBV25-1; cdr3_aa: CASSESYEQFF
j_call: TRBJ2-5; v_call: TRBV5-4; cdr3_aa: CASSSGGMVGSRETQYF
j_call: TRBJ2-3; v_call: TRBV7-9; cdr3_aa: CASSLEGGDTDTQYF
j_call: TRBJ2-1; v_call: TRBV4-1; cdr3_aa: CASRSRWGDEQFF
j_call: TRBJ1-1; v_call: TRBV27; cdr3_aa: CASSFTGYTEAFF
j_call: TRBJ2-1; v_call: TRBV28; cdr3_aa: CASSLDASHIDEQFF
j_call: TRBJ2-7; v_call: TRBV5-1; cdr3_aa: CASSLCQICEQYF
j_call: TRBJ1-5; v_call: TRBV29-1; cdr3_aa: CSVTQGSGNQPQHF
j_call: TRBJ2-7; v_call: TRBV11-2; cdr3_aa: CASSFFGGQGNEQYF
j_call: TRBJ2-7; v_call: TRBV4-3; cdr3_aa: CASSQDPAATYEQYF
j_call: TRBJ1-1; v_call: TRBV6-1; cdr3_aa: CASSEYNTEAFF
j_call: TRBJ2-7; v_call: TRBV28; cdr3_aa: CASKSMAYEQYF
j_call: TRBJ1-5; v_call: TRBV6-1; cdr3_aa: CASSATGGRNQPQHF
j_call: TRBJ2-1; v_call: TRBV2; cdr3_aa: CASRKSGSGYNEQFF
j_call: TRBJ2-3; v_call: TRBV5-5; cdr3_aa: CASEGENTDTQYF
j_call: TRBJ1-4; v_call: TRBV28; cdr3_aa: CASSLPQGAGEKLFF
j_call: TRBJ1-2; v_call: TRBV27; cdr3_aa: CASKEGFNRYTF
j_call: TRBJ2-1; v_call: TRBV27; cdr3_aa: CASSFGTGSYNEQFF
j_call: TRBJ2-5; v_call: TRBV13; cdr3_aa: CASSSNRKWETQYF
j_call: TRBJ1-1; v_call: TRBV18; cdr3_aa: CASSPFGSGRSNTEAFF
j_call: TRBJ2-1; v_call: TRBV4-1; cdr3_aa: CASSQAEVGNEQFF
j_call: TRBJ2-1; v_call: TRBV9; cdr3_aa: CASSVVQEPWLEQFF
j_call: TRBJ2-7; v_call: TRBV15; cdr3_aa: CATSKDLSYEQYF
j_call: TRBJ2-5; v_call: TRBV4-3; cdr3_aa: CASSQDTSGVGETQYF
j_call: TRBJ2-3; v_call: TRBV28; cdr3_aa: CASRETDTQYF
j_call: TRBJ2-7; v_call: TRBV10-2; cdr3_aa: CASLLVGSGRGSYEQYF
j_call: TRBJ2-5; v_call: TRBV9; cdr3_aa: CASSVGGVGGKRETQYF
j_call: TRBJ2-2; v_call: TRBV7-2; cdr3_aa: CASSRGVQNTGELFF
j_call: TRBJ2-7; v_call: TRBV7-9; cdr3_aa: CASSLATRGEQYF
j_call: TRBJ2-3; v_call: TRBV28; cdr3_aa: CASKPGLAGELDTQYF
j_call: TRBJ2-5; v_call: TRBV7-7; cdr3_aa: CASSSRPGFQETQYF
j_call: TRBJ2-7; v_call: TRBV29-1; cdr3_aa: CSVVWTGGPGGSYEQYF
j_call: TRBJ2-7; v_call: TRBV10-1; cdr3_aa: CASSGDRYEQYF
j_call: TRBJ2-7; v_call: TRBV7-2; cdr3_aa: CASSSRRYEQYF
j_call: TRBJ1-1; v_call: TRBV29-1; cdr3_aa: CSVGSGWNTEAFF
j_call: TRBJ1-1; v_call: TRBV2; cdr3_aa: CASNGQGPNTEAFF
j_call: TRBJ1-2; v_call: TRBV15; cdr3_aa: CATSSGKDYGYTF
j_call: TRBJ2-7; v_call: TRBV6-1; cdr3_aa: CASSGGGEQYF
j_call: TRBJ1-4; v_call: TRBV7-2; cdr3_aa: CASSLVWPTGKLFF
j_call: TRBJ2-3; v_call: TRBV11-2; cdr3_aa: CASNSVGQLITDTQYF
j_call: TRBJ2-1; v_call: TRBV15; cdr3_aa: CATSRDADRALFF
j_call: TRBJ2-1; v_call: TRBV7-8; cdr3_aa: CASSHWGQGALNEQFF
j_call: TRBJ2-7; v_call: TRBV2; cdr3_aa: CASSGLPSSLGSEQYF
j_call: TRBJ2-3; v_call: TRBV15; cdr3_aa: CATSRPRDTQYF
j_call: TRBJ1-4; v_call: TRBV2; cdr3_aa: CASSERAGREKLFF
j_call: TRBJ1-3; v_call: TRBV10-2; cdr3_aa: CASRGTGGFGNTIYF
j_call: TRBJ2-1; v_call: TRBV4-3; cdr3_aa: CASSQEIGGREQFF
j_call: TRBJ2-7; v_call: TRBV5-4; cdr3_aa: CASSQSGTGVYEQYF
j_call: TRBJ2-3; v_call: TRBV18; cdr3_aa: CASSPLGQGEDTQYF
j_call: TRBJ2-2; v_call: TRBV5-4; cdr3_aa: CASRTGNSSPGELFF
j_call: TRBJ2-7; v_call: TRBV19; cdr3_aa: CASSIVAGLAGSYEQYF
j_call: TRBJ2-7; v_call: TRBV4-1; cdr3_aa: CASSQDATGAYEQYF
j_call: TRBJ2-1; v_call: TRBV7-2; cdr3_aa: CASSLGPGGPNEQFF
j_call: TRBJ1-5; v_call: TRBV5-1; cdr3_aa: CASSYRVGQPQHF
j_call: TRBJ1-2; v_call: TRBV7-9; cdr3_aa: CASSPRTGTGYGYTF
j_call: TRBJ2-1; v_call: TRBV6-5; cdr3_aa: CASSGTVYNEQFF